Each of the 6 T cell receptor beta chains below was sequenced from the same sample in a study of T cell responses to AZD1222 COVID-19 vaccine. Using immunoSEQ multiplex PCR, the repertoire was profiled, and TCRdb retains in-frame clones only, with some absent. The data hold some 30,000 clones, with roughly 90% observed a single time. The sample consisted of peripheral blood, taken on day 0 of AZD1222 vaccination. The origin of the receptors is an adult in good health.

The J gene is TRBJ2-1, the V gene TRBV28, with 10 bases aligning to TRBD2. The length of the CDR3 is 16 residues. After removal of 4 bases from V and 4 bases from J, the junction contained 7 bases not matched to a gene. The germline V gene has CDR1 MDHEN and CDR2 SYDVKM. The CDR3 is CASSSLRTSGYNEQFF. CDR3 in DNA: TGTGCCAGCAGTTCTTTACGGACTAGCGGTTACAATGAGCAGTTCTTC.

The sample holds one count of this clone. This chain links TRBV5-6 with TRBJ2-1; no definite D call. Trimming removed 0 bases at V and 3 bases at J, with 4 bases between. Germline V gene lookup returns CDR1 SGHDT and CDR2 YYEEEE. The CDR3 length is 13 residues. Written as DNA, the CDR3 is TGTGCCAGCAGCTTGGGCTTCTACAATGAGCAGTTCTTC. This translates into CASSLGFYNEQFF.

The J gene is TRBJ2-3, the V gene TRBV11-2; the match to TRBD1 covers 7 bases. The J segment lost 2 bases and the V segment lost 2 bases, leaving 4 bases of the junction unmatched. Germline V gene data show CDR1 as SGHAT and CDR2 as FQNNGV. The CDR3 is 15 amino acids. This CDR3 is CASSLTGVHTDTQYF. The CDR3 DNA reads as TGTGCCAGCAGCTTAACAGGGGTTCACACAGATACGCAGTATTTT.

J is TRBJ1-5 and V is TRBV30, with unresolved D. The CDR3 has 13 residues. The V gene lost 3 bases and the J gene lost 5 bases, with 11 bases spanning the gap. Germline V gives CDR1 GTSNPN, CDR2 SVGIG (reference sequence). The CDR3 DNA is TGTGCCTGGAGCCCATTAAACGATCAGCCCCAGCATTTT. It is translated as CAWSPLNDQPQHF.

The CDR3 sequence: CARRTGGETQYF. DNA of the CDR3: TGTGCCCGAAGGACGGGAGGAGAGACCCAGTACTTC. The chain recombines TRBV21-1 with TRBJ2-5; TRBD2 is taken as the D call from the table, unchecked against the DNA. TRBV21-1 has pseudogene status. CDR3 size: 12 residues.

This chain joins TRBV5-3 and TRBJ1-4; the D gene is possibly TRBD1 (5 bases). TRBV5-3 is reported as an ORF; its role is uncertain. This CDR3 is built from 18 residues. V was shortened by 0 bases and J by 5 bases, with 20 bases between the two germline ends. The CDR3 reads CARSLADSKGEANEKLFF. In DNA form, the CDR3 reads TGTGCCAGAAGCTTGGCCGACAGCAAAGGAGAGGCAAATGAAAAACTGTTTTTT.